This T cell receptor beta chain was obtained from a study of blood T cell repertoires in COVID-19. Study context: Sites across the United States, Italy and Spain contributed samples from acute and convalescent COVID-19.

Original data processing: Amplifying reference gene primers gave estimates of nucleated cell counts. Libraries were prepared by immunoSEQ multiplex PCR; TCRdb keeps only in-frame clonotypes and omits some of them. The DNA was the basis for D and trimming; V, J and clone size are from that table. The table has 280,000 or so clones, roughly 85% seen once; the top ten hold approximately 9%. V was cut by 0 bases and J by 1 base, with 13 bases left in between. CDR3 length: 16 residues. The germline CDR1 and CDR2 sequences are SGDLS and YYNGEE. Sequencing used peripheral blood. This sequence joins TRBV9 and TRBJ1-1; TRBD1 is a possible D gene (5 bases). The source of this sequence is a woman aged 45-65 years who had recovered from COVID-19. The CDR3 sequence is CASSVELRGRNTEAFF. CDR3 DNA: TGTGCCAGCAGCGTAGAGCTGCGGGGGAGGAACACTGAAGCTTTCTTT.